Listed here is a single T cell receptor (beta chain). Its specificity is unknown. The repertoire was sequenced with immunoSEQ multiplex PCR; TCRdb's copy has only in-frame clones and lacks some. The sample has roughly 100,000 clones; about 92% are singletons. The data were obtained in a study of OX40 agonist ivuxolimab in advanced cancers. Across the study: The treatment was a fully human IgG2 OX40 agonist, ivuxolimab. Findings and caveats of the study: The work left the antigen specificity of expanded peripheral T cells undetermined. The study found that CD8+ T cells averaged more expanded clones than CD4+.

The sequenced sample was CD4+ or CD8+ T cells sorted from blood, obtained in a trial of the OX40 agonist ivuxolimab. The receptor comes from an adult with an advanced solid tumor such as melanoma, head and neck, liver or kidney cancer.

In nucleotides, the CDR3 is TGTGCCAGCAGCTTAGGACAGGGGCCTGTCAACGAGCAGTACTTC. It encodes CASSLGQGPVNEQYF. This chain connects TRBV7-8 to TRBJ2-7; 8 positions agree with TRBD1. Germline CDR1 SGHVS, CDR2 FQNEAQ. This CDR3 spans 15 amino acids. After removal of 1 base from V and 5 bases from J, the junction contained 7 bases not matched to a gene.